The rows below give T cell receptor beta chains drawn from one sample of a study of blood T cell repertoires in COVID-19. Repertoires were generated with immunoSEQ multiplex PCR, while TCRdb's copy carries only in-frame clones and drops some. The data contain roughly 120,000 clones, around four fifths of them singletons. Sequencing was performed on peripheral blood. These receptors all stem from a woman between 70 and 85 years old with acute or convalescent COVID-19. CDR3s include the opening cysteine and the closing phenylalanine or tryptophan. A D gene is named only where the DNA matches it firmly. Size values are once, few and many counts, or a class for expanded clones, and some rows have none.

v_call,d_call,j_call,clone_size,cdr3_aa,cdr3_nt
TRBV7-9,NA,TRBJ2-1,NA,CASSYGAGLMNEQFF,TGTGCCAGCAGCTATGGGGCAGGTCTTATGAACGAGCAGTTCTTC
TRBV7-9,NA,TRBJ1-1,NA,CASSLRVMNTEAFF,TGTGCCAGCAGCTTAAGAGTCATGAACACTGAAGCTTTCTTT
TRBV6-5,NA,TRBJ2-2,NA,CASSSLTSRAGELFF,TGTGCCAGCAGCTCCCTGACTAGTAGGGCCGGGGAGCTGTTTTTT
TRBV28,TRBD1,TRBJ1-2,NA,CASSIGTGHYGYTF,TGTGCCAGCAGTATCGGGACAGGTCACTATGGCTACACCTTC
TRBV2,TRBD2,TRBJ2-1,NA,CASGLAVYNEQFF,TGTGCCAGCGGACTAGCGGTTTACAATGAGCAGTTCTTC
TRBV12-5,TRBD2,TRBJ2-4,NA,CASGLERGGSIPLTKNIQYF,TGTGCTAGTGGTTTGGAGCGGGGGGGCTCGATCCCCCTAACCAAAAACATTCAGTACTTC
TRBV6-8,NA,TRBJ1-1,NA,CASSYSVFPDANTEAFF,TGTGCCAGCAGTTACTCGGTCTTTCCAGATGCGAACACTGAAGCTTTCTTT
TRBV7-3,NA,TRBJ2-3,NA,CASSPGGFGDTQYF,TGTGCCAGCAGCCCCGGGGGATTTGGAGATACGCAGTATTTT
TRBV5-1,NA,TRBJ2-3,few,CASMSGSLAADTQYF,TGCGCCAGCATGTCGGGATCCTTGGCCGCAGATACGCAGTATTTT
TRBV28,TRBD2,TRBJ2-1,NA,CASSFGLAGSGYSRFNEQFF,TGTGCCAGCAGTTTCGGGCTAGCGGGATCGGGCTATAGCCGATTCAATGAGCAGTTCTTC
TRBV5-6,NA,TRBJ2-5,NA,CASSLTETQYF,TGTGCCAGCAGCTTGACTGAGACCCAGTACTTC
TRBV6-5,NA,TRBJ2-2,NA,CASRDWGGDTGELFF,TGTGCCAGCAGGGATTGGGGCGGCGACACCGGGGAGCTGTTTTTT
TRBV2,TRBD1,TRBJ1-6,NA,CASSSDRGIYNSPLHF,TGTGCCAGCAGTTCCGACAGGGGGATCTATAATTCACCCCTCCACTTT
TRBV6-1,NA,TRBJ1-4,NA,CASSEGASNEKLFF,TGTGCCAGCAGTGAGGGGGCGTCTAATGAAAAACTGTTTTTT
TRBV19,NA,TRBJ2-1,NA,CASSITIQSGEQFF,TGTGCCAGTAGTATCACGATTCAATCGGGTGAGCAGTTCTTC
TRBV29-1,TRBD2,TRBJ2-1,NA,CSVEGLAGGTSYNEQFF,TGCAGCGTTGAAGGACTAGCGGGAGGGACCTCCTACAATGAGCAGTTCTTC
TRBV6-5,TRBD1,TRBJ1-6,NA,CASRGDRDGNSPLHF,TGTGCCAGCAGGGGGGACAGGGACGGTAATTCACCCCTCCACTTT
TRBV4-2,TRBD1,TRBJ1-1,NA,CASSQGGTGGREAFF,TGTGCCAGCAGCCAAGGGGGGACAGGGGGCCGTGAAGCTTTCTTT
TRBV27,TRBD1,TRBJ1-4,NA,CASRIQGDEKLFF,TGTGCCAGCAGGATACAGGGGGATGAAAAACTGTTTTTT
TRBV28,TRBD1,TRBJ1-2,NA,CASSRDSTNYGYTF,TGTGCCAGCAGTCGGGACAGCACCAACTATGGCTACACCTTC
TRBV10-3,NA,TRBJ2-7,NA,CAISIRGSYEQYF,TGTGCCATCAGTATCAGGGGCTCCTACGAGCAGTACTTC
TRBV18,NA,TRBJ1-5,once,CASSPRADSSNQPQHF,TGTGCCAGCTCACCAAGGGCGGACTCTAGCAATCAGCCCCAGCATTTT
TRBV5-4,NA,TRBJ1-1,NA,CASSSPRGEISEAFF,TGTGCCAGCAGCTCCCCCCGGGGGGAAATAAGTGAAGCTTTCTTT
TRBV19,TRBD1,TRBJ2-2,NA,CASSGGQGAGTGELFF,TGTGCCAGTAGTGGGGGACAGGGGGCCGGCACCGGGGAGCTGTTTTTT
TRBV9,TRBD2,TRBJ2-1,NA,CASSVGASGGALNEQFF,TGTGCCAGCAGCGTAGGGGCTAGCGGGGGGGCCTTGAATGAGCAGTTCTTC
TRBV2,NA,TRBJ1-2,NA,CASSEGLDYGYTF,TGTGCCAGCAGTGAGGGGCTCGACTATGGCTACACCTTC
TRBV19,NA,TRBJ1-4,NA,CASSPGRIIDEKLFF,TGTGCCAGTAGTCCAGGTCGCATTATCGATGAAAAACTGTTTTTT
TRBV19,TRBD1,TRBJ1-2,once,CASSIRDSYGYTF,TGTGCCAGTAGTATCAGGGACAGCTATGGCTACACCTTC
TRBV19,TRBD1,TRBJ2-5,NA,CASTVTGQGVGETQYF,TGTGCCAGTACCGTCACCGGACAGGGCGTAGGCGAGACCCAGTACTTC
TRBV24-1,TRBD2,TRBJ2-1,NA,CATSDLTAGSDEQFF,TGTGCCACCAGTGATTTGACAGCGGGGTCAGATGAGCAGTTCTTC
TRBV12-3/TRBV12-4,NA,TRBJ1-2,once,CASSSGTDGYTF,TGTGCCAGCAGTTCCGGGACTGATGGCTACACCTTC
TRBV6-1,NA,TRBJ2-7,NA,CASSERGLTYEQYF,TGTGCCAGCAGTGAACGGGGACTTACCTACGAGCAGTACTTC